Following are 22 T cell receptor beta chains from one sample sequenced in a study of vaccination and CD4 T cells after COVID-19. The Oncomine TCR Beta short-read assay was applied to DNA of cultured CD4+ T cells. MiXCR, run by TCRdb on the PCR reads, gives a single entry per CDR3 protein. The sample has 25,000 to 30,000 distinct CDR3 sequences, about 50% seen once; the top ten hold roughly 28%. Their target antigens are unknown. The treatment: roughly 10-day PBMC culture with coronavirus spike peptide pools or control peptides (ViraFEST assay). This specimen consisted of CD4+ T cells from blood, cultured in vitro, obtained before SARS-CoV-2 vaccination. The origin of the receptors is a human donor who received a COVID-19 vaccine.

This rearrangement joins TRBV19 to TRBJ2-5; 9 nucleotides match TRBD1. Germline loops: CDR1 LNHDA, CDR2 SQIVND (reference sequence). The CDR3 extends over 14 amino acids. The ends lost 2 bases at V and 6 bases at J; junction bases unmatched: 4. Here the CDR3 DNA reads TGTGCCAGTAGTATACAGGACAGGGGTCAGACCCAGTACTTC. Its translation: CASSIQDRGQTQYF.

The chain couples TRBV5-1 to TRBJ1-6; a weak D match, TRBD1 (5 bases). The CDR3 sequence is 16 residues long. CDR1 is SGHRS and CDR2 is YFSETQ in the germline V gene. Trimming took 0 bases from V and 7 from J, leaving 14 bases between them. The CDR3 nucleotides read TGCGCCAGCAGCTTGGCCAGAGGACAAACAAATTCACCCCTCCACTTT. Its translation: CASSLARGQTNSPLHF.

As concerns this clonotype: Here the CDR3 omits its conserved ending phenylalanine or tryptophan, so a read error is the likely source. The chain employs TRBV7-9 and TRBJ2-4; D uncertain. Germline V gives CDR1 SEHNR, CDR2 FQNEAQ (reference sequence). The CDR3 covers 16 residues. The V gene lost 1 base and the J gene lost 0 bases, with 10 bases spanning the gap. The CDR3 spells CASSLGAGLAKNIQYY. As DNA, the CDR3 is TGTGCCAGCAGCTTAGGGGCAGGTCTAGCCAAAAACATTCAGTACTAC.

V and J are TRBV5-6 and TRBJ2-7, with D possibly matching TRBD2 (5 bases). Germline CDR1 and CDR2: SGHDT and YYEEEE. Trimming removed 2 bases at V and 2 bases at J, with 11 bases between. CDR3 length equals 14 residues. This CDR3 reads CASSFRAGTYEQYF. CDR3 DNA: TGTGCCAGCAGCTTTCGGGCCGGGACCTACGAGCAGTACTTC.

The chain carries TRBV5-1 and TRBJ2-7, with D possibly matching TRBD1 (6 bases). The CDR3 loop spans 14 amino acids. CDR1 and CDR2 from the germline V gene are SGHRS and YFSETQ. V was clipped by 4 bases and J by 0 bases, with 11 bases between them. CDR3 sequence reads: CASSPGDASYEQYF. The CDR3 DNA reads as TGCGCCAGCAGCCCAGGGGACGCCTCCTACGAGCAGTACTTC.

With regard to this clonotype: The germline gene is not matched at one end of the junction; a read error may be the cause. This chain links TRBV19 with TRBJ2-7; 10 bases align to TRBD1. Germline-derived CDR1 and CDR2 are LNHDA and SQIVND (reference sequence). This CDR3 has 16 amino acids. CDR3 region: CASSLGPRTGGYEQYF. CDR3 coding DNA: TGCGCCAGCAGCTTGGGCCCCCGGACAGGGGGCTACGAGCAGTACTTC.

This clonotype was counted between two and nine times. The chain uses TRBV5-1 and TRBJ2-5, with D tentatively TRBD1 (6 bases). Germline loops: CDR1 SGHRS, CDR2 YFSETQ. Between the trimmed V and J ends, which lost 3 bases and 4 bases, there was a span of 10 bases. The CDR3 runs to 13 residues. CDR3 DNA: TGCGCCAGCAGCTCAGGGGATGGAGAGACCCAGTACTTC. Translated: CASSSGDGETQYF.

This clonotype was seen a single time. This CDR3 is CASSELAGGSYNEQFF. The DNA of the CDR3 is TGTGCCAGCAGTGAACTCGCAGGGGGCTCTTACAATGAGCAGTTCTTC. The chain joins TRBV25-1 to TRBJ2-1; 8 bases are a match to TRBD1. CDR1 and CDR2 (germline): MGHDK, SYGVNS. V shed 2 bases and J 4 bases; nucleotides not matched to a gene: 7. The CDR3 is 16 amino acids. Full variable domain (outside the CDR3, taken from reference TRBV25-1 and TRBJ2-1): EADIYQTPRYLVIGTGKKITLECSQTMGHDKMYWYQQDPGMELHLIHYSYGVNSTEKGDLSSESTVSRIRTEHFPLTLESARPSHTSQYLCASSELAGGSYNEQFFGPGTRLTVL.

This clonotype was observed a handful of times. The rearrangement joins TRBV20-1 to TRBJ2-7; TRBD1 matches 10 bases. V trimming: 1 base; J trimming: 0 bases; junction bases outside the gene matches: 12. CDR1 and CDR2 from the germline V gene are DFQATT and SNEGSKA (reference sequence). This CDR3 contains 18 residues. The CDR3 loop reads CSARVETDGTGVSYEQYF. The CDR3 DNA is TGCAGTGCTAGAGTCGAAACCGATGGGACAGGGGTCTCCTACGAGCAGTACTTC.

V gene TRBV10-3 combines with J gene TRBJ2-7, with 9 nucleotides matching TRBD1. J gave up 4 bases and V 2 bases, and 6 bases lay outside the gene matches. Germline V gene data show CDR1 as ENHRY and CDR2 as SYGVKD. The CDR3 extends over 15 amino acids. The CDR3 DNA reads as TGTGCCATCAGTGAGGACGGGACAGGGCTTTACGAGCAGTACTTC. Its translation: CAISEDGTGLYEQYF.

The chain carries TRBV12-3 or TRBV12-4 and TRBJ2-7; maybe TRBD2 (7 bases). CDR3 length equals 16 residues. V lost 2 bases and J lost 2, with 16 bases in between. The CDR3: CASSLPGVAGPYEQYF. In nucleotides, the CDR3 is TGTGCCAGCAGTTTACCAGGGGTAGCGGGTCCCTACGAGCAGTACTTC.

The chain links TRBV11-2 to TRBJ1-5, with D maybe TRBD1 (6 bases). The CDR3 contains 18 residues. CDR1 and CDR2 from the germline V gene are SGHAT and FQNNGV. V lost 10 bases to trimming and J lost 2 bases, with 27 bases between them. The CDR3 reads CAIPNLMTGRRGNQPQHF. The CDR3 DNA sequence: TGTGCCATCCCGAACCTAATGACAGGCCGGAGGGGCAATCAGCCCCAGCATTTT.

This clonotype has more than one count but fewer than ten. The gene calls are TRBV12-3 or TRBV12-4 and TRBJ2-2, with 14 bases matching TRBD2. V shed 4 bases and J 2 bases; nucleotides not matched to a gene: 6. The CDR3 spans 18 residues. In nucleotides, the CDR3 is TGTGCCAGCAGTTCCTGGACTAGCGGGGGGACTAACACCGGGGAGCTGTTTTTT. Its translation is CASSSWTSGGTNTGELFF.

The chain recombines TRBV14 with TRBJ1-5; 9 bases line up with TRBD1. CDR1 is SGHDN, CDR2 FVKESK, per germline. V lost 4 bases, J lost 2 bases, and 6 bases stayed unmatched. The CDR3 spans 16 residues. CDR3 amino acids: CASSPRTGAGNQPQHF. CDR3 bases: TGTGCCAGCAGCCCCCGGACAGGGGCCGGCAATCAGCCCCAGCATTTT.

This sequence joins TRBV9 and TRBJ2-5, with TRBD1 matching 12 bases. CDR3 length: 21 amino acids. The germline V gene has CDR1 SGDLS and CDR2 YYNGEE. Unmatched junction bases numbered 21, after V lost 3 bases and J lost 3 bases. The CDR3 reads CASSDRDRGLIRGAREETQYF. CDR3 DNA sequence: TGTGCCAGCAGCGACCGGGACAGGGGGCTTATACGCGGGGCGCGGGAAGAGACCCAGTACTTC.

This CDR3 is CATAASGGFHEQYF. CDR3 coding DNA: TGTGCCACCGCAGCTAGCGGGGGGTTCCACGAGCAGTACTTC. This sequence joins TRBV6-2 or TRBV6-3 and TRBJ2-7, with 11 bases fitting TRBD2. Looked up from germline, CDR1 is MNHEY and CDR2 is SVGEGT. V lost 10 bases, J lost 5 bases, and 10 bases stayed unmatched. CDR3 length: 14 amino acids.

V usage is TRBV12-3 or TRBV12-4 and J usage is TRBJ2-5, with unresolved D. The CDR3 runs to 13 residues. V lost 6 bases and J 7 bases, leaving 15 bases between the germline ends. The DNA of the CDR3 is TGTGCCAGCAGCGCTAGGGCCCGGCCGACCCAGTACTTC. Translating gives CASSARARPTQYF.

This clonotype was observed a few times. The chain combines TRBV6-1 with TRBJ1-2, with TRBD1 matching over 8 bases. Trimming removed 6 bases from V and 4 bases from J; junction bases left unmatched: 7. Germline CDR1 reads MNHNS; CDR2 reads SASEGT. The CDR3 extends over 14 amino acids. The DNA of the CDR3 is TGTGCCAGCAGCTCCCGGGACAGGTCCTATGGCTACACCTTC. Amino acids: CASSSRDRSYGYTF.

This clonotype has more than one count but fewer than ten. The J gene is TRBJ1-1, the V gene TRBV20-1; no reliable D call. This CDR3 has 12 amino acids. V was clipped by 5 bases and J by 0 bases, with 7 bases between them. Germline CDR1 DFQATT, CDR2 SNEGSKA (reference sequence). The chain's CDR3 is CSALNMNTEAFF. In DNA form, the CDR3 reads TGCAGTGCTCTGAACATGAACACTGAAGCTTTCTTT.

The V call is TRBV11-3, the J call TRBJ2-3; D call uncertain. CDR1 is SGHNT, CDR2 YENEEA, per germline. The germline V and J ends were trimmed by 2 bases and 2 bases, with 8 bases remaining between them. The CDR3 spans 14 residues. DNA of the CDR3: TGTGCCAGCAGCTTATGGCTAGACACAGATACGCAGTATTTT. The encoded protein is CASSLWLDTDTQYF.

The rearrangement links TRBV6-1 to TRBJ1-5, with D tentatively TRBD1 (6 bases). The CDR3 extends over 18 amino acids. Trimming took 1 base from V and 1 from J, leaving 17 bases between them. Germline V gives CDR1 MNHNS, CDR2 SASEGT. For the CDR3, the DNA is TGTGCCAGCAGTGAAGTAGTGGCAGGGGTATTCAGCAATCAGCCCCAGCATTTT. It codes for CASSEVVAGVFSNQPQHF.

The J gene is TRBJ2-7, the V gene TRBV15; D may be TRBD1 (5 bases). Germline V gene sequence: CDR1 LNHNV, CDR2 YYDKDF (reference sequence). V was clipped by 1 base and J by 5 bases, with 12 bases between them. The length of the CDR3 is 14 residues. CDR3 residues: CATSRVVQDNEQYF. CDR3 bases: TGTGCCACCAGCAGAGTCGTACAGGATAACGAGCAGTACTTC. Filled out from reference TRBV15 and TRBJ2-7, the complete variable domain reads DAMVIQNPRYQVTQFGKPVTLSCSQTLNHNVMYWYQQKSSQAPKLLFHYYDKDFNNEADTPDNFQSRRPNTSFCFLDIRSPGLGDTAMYLCATSRVVQDNEQYFGPGTRLTVT.